This T cell receptor (beta chain) was found in a study of beta chain features in type 1 diabetes. Expressed TCRB transcripts were sequenced because the isolated RNA had all been reverse transcribed beforehand. Generated by immunoSEQ multiplex PCR, the TCRdb table keeps only in-frame clones and is missing some. The table has about 180,000 clones, 7% to 9% seen once. V shed 2 bases and J shed 6 bases, with 12 bases lying between them. The length of the CDR3 is 14 residues. Germline V gene data show CDR1 as SGHRS and CDR2 as YFSETQ. Cell sorting via CD45RO/CCR7/CD25/CD127/CD95/CD27 was performed to obtain CD4+ naive, central memory, regulatory and stem cell-like memory cells. This clone was seen a few times. Its antigen is currently unknown. Study-level points and caveats: For Type 1 diabetes patients, all four CD4+ subsets carried TCRB CDR3s that were moderately but significantly shorter. VDJ junctions sequenced from type 1 diabetes patients showed fewer insertions and more deletions. PCR could preferentially amplify shorter templates, alike in patients and controls. A definitive answer on HLA type influencing TCRB rearrangement was not reached here.

The chain has TRBV5-1 and TRBJ2-1, with a weak D call TRBD2 (6 bases). This receptor was taken from a man aged 18-30 years with type 1 diabetes. The sequencing input was central memory CD4+ T cells from blood. CDR3 amino acids: CASSFGTAINEQFF. In DNA, the CDR3 is TGCGCCAGCAGCTTTGGGACTGCCATCAATGAGCAGTTCTTC. Looking up the rest from reference TRBV5-1 and TRBJ2-1 gives the full variable domain: KAGVTQTPRYLIKTRGQQVTLSCSPISGHRSVSWYQQTPGQGLQFLFEYFSETQRNKGNFPGRFSGRQFSNSRSEMNVSTLELGDSALYLCASSFGTAINEQFFGPGTRLTVL.